These 11 T cell receptor beta chains originate from one sample sequenced in a study of tumor-infiltrating lymphocytes in primary liver carcinoma (dated by TCRdb to 2016 to 2017). The instrument was an Illumina HiSeq 2500. Starting from around 520 ng total RNA, TCRbeta-specific cDNA was produced by reverse transcription with a constant-region primer and ProtoScript II reverse transcriptase. Three nested multiplex PCR rounds, following a slightly modified ARM-PCR procedure, were used to build the TCRbeta libraries. Each of the first two PCR rounds ran for approximately 10 cycles using multiplex TRBV1-TRBV30 forward primers together with a Cbeta reverse primer. The raw public data were reprocessed by TCRdb itself: fastp quality trimming at Q25, MiXCR clonotype calling, in-frame beta chains only. Rows are unified per CDR3 protein, each entry keeping the most common DNA and genes. The sample table contains roughly 120,000 distinct CDR3 sequences; only one count was recorded for about 59% of them. Together, the top ten hold about a tenth of the sample.

Without any cell sorting, total RNA and DNA were co-extracted from about 21-30 mg of bulk tissue using the AllPrep DNA/RNA mini kit. Specimen: liver tumor tissue from sampling region 1. Reading the label with the study, this specimen's cell subset or site is: tumor region T1, superior pole. These receptors all come from a woman aged 55-70 years with primary liver carcinoma and hepatitis B virus infection.

The chain combines TRBV6-1 with TRBJ2-2; 9 bases match TRBD2. Germline V gene lookup returns CDR1 MNHNS and CDR2 SASEGT. This CDR3 is built from 17 residues. The V gene end was trimmed by 5 bases and the J gene end by 9 bases; junction bases not matched to a gene: 16. CDR3 in amino acids: CASSTKSSGRGSRELFF. The CDR3 bases are TGTGCCAGCAGTACAAAGAGTAGCGGGAGAGGTAGTAGGGAGCTGTTTTTT.

The rearrangement uses TRBV5-4 and TRBJ2-7, with D tentatively TRBD2 (5 bases). The length of the CDR3 is 15 residues. Trimming removed 4 bases from V and 3 bases from J, with 17 bases in between. CDR1 SGHNT and CDR2 YYREEE come from the germline V gene (reference sequence). The DNA for the CDR3 is TGTGCCAGCAGCCCGGGAAGGGCTACAAGCTACGAGCAGTACTTC. Translated, it gives CASSPGRATSYEQYF.

As to this clonotype: A much larger clone lies one base from this, so it may be a read error. CDR3 loop: CSVWGLAGEGARNEQFF. CDR3 nucleotides: TGCAGCGTTTGGGGACTAGCGGGAGAAGGTGCTCGCAATGAGCAGTTCTTC. The gene calls are TRBV29-1 and TRBJ2-1, with 14 positions matching TRBD2. The CDR3 has 17 residues. Germline CDR1 is SQVTM and CDR2 is ANQGSEA. J gave up 6 bases and V 5 bases, and 12 bases lay outside the gene matches.

Details on this clonotype: A much larger clone differs from this one at a single base, so this may be a read error. J is TRBJ2-7 and V is TRBV28; 8 nucleotides match TRBD1. The CDR3 loop spans 15 amino acids. Germline V gene lookup returns CDR1 MDHEN and CDR2 SYDVKM. DNA for the CDR3: TGTGCCAGCAGTCAAACCGGGACAGGCGCCTACGGGCAGTACTTC. Translated, it gives CASSQTGTGAYGQYF.

By sample share, this clonotype is large. In nucleotides, the CDR3 is TGTGCCAGCACCGTGGGGGCGGGAGGTGTCAATGAGCAGTTCTTC. Its protein is CASTVGAGGVNEQFF. This chain links TRBV11-2 with TRBJ2-1; 8 bases fit TRBD2. This CDR3 spans 15 amino acids. CDR1 is SGHAT, CDR2 FQNNGV, per germline. With 7 bases clipped from V and 6 bases from J, the junction kept 11 bases outside the gene matches.

In the case of this clonotype: This may be a read error, as it is one base from a much larger clone. V usage is TRBV7-8 and J usage is TRBJ2-5; 10 positions match TRBD2. V lost 9 bases and J lost 7; bases outside the gene matches: 17. Looked up from germline, CDR1 is SGHVS and CDR2 is FQNEAQ. This CDR3 region has 16 residues. CDR3 DNA: TGTGCCAGGAGCCACTCAGGGCTAGCGGGAGTCCCGACCCAGTACTTC. The encoded protein is CARSHSGLAGVPTQYF.

The chain joins TRBV7-9 to TRBJ2-3, with TRBD2 matching 7 bases. The CDR3 loop spans 13 amino acids. Per the germline V gene, CDR1 is SEHNR and CDR2 is FQNEAQ (reference sequence). V was clipped by 2 bases and J by 6 bases; unmatched bases: 2. The CDR3 loop is CASSLQGGDTQYF. In DNA form, the CDR3 reads TGTGCCAGCAGCTTACAGGGAGGGGATACGCAGTATTTT.

With respect to this clonotype: At one end the junction does not follow the germline gene, possibly because of a read error. CDR3 sequence (DNA): TGCGCCAGCAACTCATTGGATACGCAGTATTTT. Amino acid sequence: CASNSLDTQYF. The chain couples TRBV11-2 to TRBJ2-3; D unclear. Germline loops: CDR1 SGHAT, CDR2 FQNNGV. CDR3 length equals 11 residues.

Turning to this clonotype: Possible read error: a much larger clone is one base away. In DNA, the CDR3 is TGCAGCGTTGTTCTGCGGGATTTCACAGATACGCAGTATTTT. Translated: CSVVLRDFTDTQYF. V is TRBV29-1 and J is TRBJ2-3, with D possibly matching TRBD2 (6 bases). The CDR3 has 14 residues. The ends were cut back, 4 bases at V and 2 bases at J, with 13 bases in the middle. Germline V gives CDR1 SQVTM, CDR2 ANQGSEA.

As to this clonotype: This clone may be a read error of a much larger clone one base away. This chain joins TRBV12-3 or TRBV12-4 and TRBJ2-1; 14 bases match TRBD2. V shed 7 bases, J shed 9 bases, and the junction held 8 bases outside the gene matches. The CDR3 length is 15 residues. The CDR3 nucleotides read TGTGCCAGCACCGGGACTAGCGGGGGTAATAGTGAGCAGTTCTTC. Protein sequence: CASTGTSGGNSEQFF.

V and J are TRBV19 and TRBJ2-1; TRBD2 matches at 14 bases. The CDR3 contains 16 residues. V trimming: 7 bases; J trimming: 12 bases; junction bases outside the gene matches: 14. Germline V gene data show CDR1 as LNHDA and CDR2 as SQIVND (reference sequence). Here the CDR3 DNA reads TGTGCCAGTAACCCTACCGGGACTAGCGGGAGAAGAGGGCAGTTCTTC. This codes for CASNPTGTSGRRGQFF.